Shown below are 2 T cell receptor beta chains from a single sample sequenced in a study of OX40 agonist ivuxolimab in advanced cancers. TCRdb keeps only in-frame clones here, not all; method: immunoSEQ multiplex PCR. This table has tens of thousands of clones, about 90% appearing once. The specimen comprised CD4+ or CD8+ T cells sorted from blood, sampled in a trial of the OX40 agonist ivuxolimab. Receptor source: an adult with an advanced solid tumor such as melanoma, head and neck, liver or kidney cancer.

This clone showed up just a few times. This chain uses TRBV19 with TRBJ2-7; 8 bases are shared with TRBD1. The CDR3 extends over 16 amino acids. V trimming: 3 bases; J trimming: 0 bases; junction bases outside the gene matches: 7. Germline V CDR1 and CDR2: LNHDA, SQIVND (reference sequence). The CDR3: CASSMAGTGISYEQYF. CDR3 DNA sequence: TGTGCCAGTAGTATGGCGGGGACAGGAATCTCCTACGAGCAGTACTTC.

The V gene is TRBV11-3, the J gene TRBJ1-6; D ambiguous. Germline V lookup: CDR1 SGHNT, CDR2 YENEEA. This CDR3 is built from 13 residues. Trimming shortened V by 5 bases and J by 10 bases, and 12 bases separated the two germline ends. For the CDR3, the DNA is TGTGCCAGCAGCCTCCACTTGTACTCACCCCTCCACTTT. Translating gives CASSLHLYSPLHF.